This passage covers 15 T cell receptor beta chains from one sample sequenced in a study of blood T cell repertoires in COVID-19. Generated by immunoSEQ multiplex PCR, the TCRdb table keeps only in-frame clones and is missing some. The sample yields a few hundred thousand clones, 65% to 90% seen once. The sample was peripheral blood. The receptors were gathered from a human donor in a cohort sampled during active COVID-19.

This clone showed up just once. The genes are TRBV18 and TRBJ1-6; maybe TRBD1 (5 bases). CDR3 length equals 15 residues. The V end lost 0 bases, the J end lost 7 bases, and 10 bases lay between the germline ends. Germline lookup yields CDR1 KGHSH and CDR2 LQKENI. DNA of the CDR3: TGTGCCAGCTCACCACCGGGACTGATGAATTCACCCCTCCACTTT. It yields the protein CASSPPGLMNSPLHF.

The CDR3 DNA follows: TGTGCCAGCTCTATTGACAGATCTAGCTATGGCTACACCTTC. Its translation: CASSIDRSSYGYTF. J is TRBJ1-2 and V is TRBV18, with a possible D match to TRBD1 (5 bases). CDR1 KGHSH and CDR2 LQKENI come from the germline V gene. The CDR3 contains 14 residues. The V and J ends lost 6 bases and 4 bases respectively, with 15 bases between them.

The chain couples TRBV7-9 to TRBJ2-5; 9 bases line up with TRBD1. The trim removed 5 bases at V and 0 bases at J, leaving 7 bases unmatched. Germline-derived CDR1 and CDR2 are SEHNR and FQNEAQ (reference sequence). CDR3 size: 16 residues. The CDR3 DNA follows: TGTGCCAGCAGCGCGTCCGGGACAGGGAACCAAGAGACCCAGTACTTC. It is translated as CASSASGTGNQETQYF.

This chain joins TRBV19 and TRBJ1-1, with D uncertain. The CDR3 is 13 residues long. Germline V CDR1 and CDR2: LNHDA, SQIVND (reference sequence). V was cut by 6 bases and J by 6 bases, with 14 bases left in between. This CDR3 reads CASRRQVPPEAFF. CDR3 nucleotides: TGTGCCAGTAGAAGGCAGGTCCCTCCTGAAGCTTTCTTT.

The rearrangement joins TRBV18 to TRBJ1-4; D gene unclear. Germline lookup yields CDR1 KGHSH and CDR2 LQKENI. Trimming left V 4 bases short and J 8 bases short, with 17 bases between. The CDR3 spans 15 residues. CDR3 loop: CASSHGRVGEEKLFF. In nucleotides, the CDR3 is TGTGCCAGCTCACATGGGAGGGTCGGAGAGGAAAAACTGTTTTTT. Looking up the rest from reference TRBV18 and TRBJ1-4 gives the full variable domain: NAGVMQNPRHLVRRRGQEARLRCSPMKGHSHVYWYRQLPEEGLKFMVYLQKENIIDESGMPKERFSAEFPKEGPSILRIQQVVRGDSAAYFCASSHGRVGEEKLFFGSGTQLSVL.

The chain uses TRBV7-3 and TRBJ1-2; 9 bases agree with TRBD1. Per germline, CDR1 SGHTA and CDR2 FQGTGA. CDR3 length: 17 residues. V lost 0 bases, J lost 7 bases, and 12 bases stayed unmatched. The CDR3 bases are TGTGCCAGCAGCTTAACCGGGACAGGGAAGGAGATGGGTGGCTACACCTTC. Its protein is CASSLTGTGKEMGGYTF.

The chain links TRBV18 to TRBJ1-1, with unresolved D. Germline CDR1 is KGHSH and CDR2 is LQKENI. V was shortened by 6 bases and J by 5 bases, with 19 bases between the two germline ends. The CDR3 is 15 residues long. The CDR3 reads CASSPSEGVGTEAFF. CDR3 in DNA: TGTGCCAGCTCGCCCTCGGAGGGTGTTGGGACTGAAGCTTTCTTT.

The chain uses TRBV11-3 and TRBJ2-2, with a possible D match to TRBD1 (5 bases). CDR3 length equals 14 residues. Germline V gene lookup returns CDR1 SGHNT and CDR2 YENEEA. The germline V and J ends were trimmed by 1 base and 5 bases, with 8 bases remaining between them. Here the CDR3 DNA reads TGTGCCAGCAGCTTAGGGGGCCATACCGGGGAGCTGTTTTTT. It is translated as CASSLGGHTGELFF.

The rearrangement uses TRBV4-1 and TRBJ1-6, with TRBD1 matching over 8 bases. V shed 0 bases and J 10 bases; nucleotides not matched to a gene: 8. From germline, CDR1 is MGHRA and CDR2 YSYEKL. The length of the CDR3 is 16 residues. The CDR3 DNA sequence: TGCGCCAGCAGCCAAGACCCGGACAGGGCGAACTCACCCCTCCACTTT. This translates into CASSQDPDRANSPLHF.

With respect to this clone: The junction departs from germline at one end; a sequencing error may be responsible. This rearrangement joins TRBV2 to TRBJ2-7; the D is unclear. Looked up from germline, CDR1 is SNHLY and CDR2 is FYNNEI. The CDR3 spans 13 residues. CDR3 loop: CLFRGTVTGEQYF. CDR3 bases: TGCCTATTTCGAGGAACGGTGACGGGCGAGCAGTACTTC.

The CDR3 DNA reads TGTGCCAGTAGTACCGGACAGGCGCCGGGGTACTATGGCTACACCTTC. It yields the protein CASSTGQAPGYYGYTF. This chain uses TRBV19 with TRBJ1-2; TRBD1 aligns across 7 bases. J gave up 3 bases and V 4 bases, and 11 bases lay outside the gene matches. CDR1 and CDR2 (germline): LNHDA, SQIVND (reference sequence). CDR3 length equals 16 residues.

The chain is built from TRBV10-3 and TRBJ2-3; TRBD2 matches 7 bases. V trimming: 10 bases; J trimming: 0 bases; junction bases outside the gene matches: 22. The CDR3 has 19 amino acids. The V gene's germline CDR1 is ENHRY and CDR2 SYGVKD. This CDR3 is CATRNLKAGITASTDTQYF. In DNA, the CDR3 is TGTGCCACCCGAAATCTCAAAGCGGGGATTACAGCTAGCACAGATACGCAGTATTTT.

This rearrangement joins TRBV2 to TRBJ1-2; possibly TRBD1 for D (5 bases). Deletions cut 6 bases from V and 4 bases from J, with 9 bases between. The CDR3 length is 12 residues. Germline lookup yields CDR1 SNHLY and CDR2 FYNNEI. In nucleotides, the CDR3 is TGTGCCAGCAGGCGAACAGGCTATGGCTACACCTTC. Residues: CASRRTGYGYTF.

The chain links TRBV2 to TRBJ2-3, with TRBD2 identical over 15 bases. The germline V gene has CDR1 SNHLY and CDR2 FYNNEI. The CDR3 covers 16 residues. The ends lost 6 bases at V and 0 bases at J; junction bases unmatched: 1. CDR3 sequence reads: CASRGTSGGSTDTQYF. CDR3 nucleotide sequence: TGTGCCAGCAGGGGGACTAGCGGGGGGAGCACAGATACGCAGTATTTT.

V usage is TRBV12-5 and J usage is TRBJ1-5; D unclear. The CDR3 covers 16 residues. Trimming took off 4 bases at V and 5 bases at J, with 18 bases between the two ends. Germline assignment: CDR1 LGHNT and CDR2 FRNRAP. CDR3 DNA: TGTGCTAGTGGTTCGGCTCAGTTGGAGGGATATCAGCCCCAGCATTTT. Protein sequence: CASGSAQLEGYQPQHF. The full variable domain, with the rest looked up from reference TRBV12-5 and TRBJ1-5, is DARVTQTPRHKVTEMGQEVTMRCQPILGHNTVFWYRQTMMQGLELLAYFRNRAPLDDSGMPKDRFSAEMPDATLATLKIQPSEPRDSAVYFCASGSAQLEGYQPQHFGDGTRLSIL.